These 22 T cell receptor beta chains were all obtained from the same sample, sequenced in a study of Graves' ophthalmopathy and Graves' hyperthyroidism. Amplified material comprised TCR beta CDR3 regions derived from RNA transcripts. An initial RT-PCR round employing HTBI primers preceded a second-round multiplex PCR. TCRdb re-analysed the multiplex PCR reads in MiXCR, keeping a single row per CDR3 protein. The sample consists of 300,000 to 500,000 distinct CDR3 sequences, approximately 15% of them appearing once. The sample comprised peripheral blood. All receptors derive from a woman younger than 30 with stable Graves' hyperthyroidism.

This clonotype has ten or more counts. The CDR3 loop reads CSAPISGGRDTIYF. The CDR3, as DNA: TGCAGTGCTCCAATCTCTGGGGGGAGGGACACCATATATTTT. The chain has TRBV20-1 and TRBJ1-3; a possible D gene is TRBD1 (5 bases). The CDR3 consists of 14 residues. Looked up from germline, CDR1 is DFQATT and CDR2 is SNEGSKA (reference sequence). V was trimmed by 5 bases and J by 8 bases, leaving 19 bases between them.

This clonotype has a count of ten or more. Here the CDR3 reads CASSLDQGTEAFF. The CDR3 DNA reads TGTGCCAGCAGCTTAGATCAGGGAACTGAAGCTTTCTTT. The V call is TRBV7-9, the J call TRBJ1-1; D may be TRBD1 (5 bases). CDR1 is SEHNR and CDR2 is FQNEAQ in the germline V gene (reference sequence). Trimming cost V 1 base and J 5 bases, with 8 bases left between them. The CDR3 spans 13 residues.

This clonotype showed up just a few times. The chain carries TRBV9 and TRBJ1-1; 7 bases align to TRBD1. Germline V gene data show CDR1 as SGDLS and CDR2 as YYNGEE. Trimming took 2 bases from V and 3 from J; bases not matched to a gene: 13. The CDR3 spans 17 residues. The DNA of the CDR3 is TGTGCCAGCAGCGTCTCCGGGACAGAGGGCTTGGACACTGAAGCTTTCTTT. Its protein is CASSVSGTEGLDTEAFF.

This clonotype was seen at least ten times. The chain recombines TRBV7-2 with TRBJ2-7, with 12 positions matching TRBD2. Germline values: CDR1 SGHTA, CDR2 FQGNSA. After removal of 5 bases from V and 5 bases from J, the junction contained 7 bases not matched to a gene. CDR3 length equals 15 residues. CDR3 bases: TGTGCCAGCAGCCCTCTAGCGGGGGGGTGGAACGAGCAGTACTTC. Translated, it gives CASSPLAGGWNEQYF.

This clonotype was seen a handful of times. Possible read error: a much larger clone is one base away. J is TRBJ1-1 and V is TRBV12-3 or TRBV12-4, with a weak D call TRBD1 (6 bases). V was clipped by 2 bases and J by 11 bases, with 18 bases between them. This CDR3 is 14 amino acids long. CDR3 in DNA: TGTGCCAGCAGTTTAAGGGACAAGGGGATTAGGGCTTTCTTT. Protein product: CASSLRDKGIRAFF.

This clonotype was detected ten times or more. The chain is built from TRBV4-2 and TRBJ1-6; D remains unclear. CDR1 is LGHNA and CDR2 is YNFKEQ in the germline V gene. Trimming took 5 bases from V and 3 from J, leaving 8 bases between them. There are 14 residues in the CDR3. CDR3 in DNA: TGTGCCAGCAGCGCCGGGGACTATAATTCACCCCTCCACTTT. Translating gives CASSAGDYNSPLHF.

This clonotype was recorded many times. This sequence joins TRBV15 and TRBJ2-5; D remains unclear. This CDR3 is built from 16 residues. The germline V gene encodes CDR1 LNHNV and CDR2 YYDKDF (reference sequence). Trimming pared 1 base from V and 1 base from J, leaving 13 bases between. CDR3 loop: CATSRVVTVLQETQYF. The DNA of the CDR3 is TGTGCCACCAGCAGAGTTGTGACCGTTCTCCAAGAGACCCAGTACTTC.

This clonotype has ten or more counts. The chain is built from TRBV6-1 and TRBJ2-5; possibly TRBD1 for D (6 bases). V lost 4 bases and J lost 5, with 11 bases in between. CDR3 size: 13 residues. The germline V gene has CDR1 MNHNS and CDR2 SASEGT. The CDR3 DNA reads as TGTGCCAGCAGTGGGACCCAGGGGGAGACCCAGTACTTC. This encodes CASSGTQGETQYF.

This clonotype has more than one count but fewer than ten. The chain joins TRBV2 to TRBJ1-1; TRBD1 agrees at 8 bases. V shed 6 bases and J 6 bases; nucleotides not matched to a gene: 9. The CDR3 has 14 amino acids. Germline V CDR1 and CDR2: SNHLY, FYNNEI. The CDR3 protein is CASRSTGVVPEAFF. The CDR3 DNA is TGTGCCAGCAGATCGACAGGGGTAGTCCCTGAAGCTTTCTTT. The full variable domain, rest sourced from reference TRBV2 and TRBJ1-1, is EPEVTQTPSHQVTQMGQEVILRCVPISNHLYFYWYRQILGQKVEFLVSFYNNEISEKSEIFDDQFSVERPDGSNFTLKIRSTKLEDSAMYFCASRSTGVVPEAFFGQGTRLTVV.

There are many counts of this clonotype. V is TRBV6-1 and J is TRBJ1-2; 9 bases align to TRBD1. Germline loops: CDR1 MNHNS, CDR2 SASEGT. J was trimmed by 4 bases and V by 10 bases; bases with no gene match: 16. The CDR3 loop spans 16 amino acids. As DNA, the CDR3 is TGTGCCACCCCAAGGAGACACAGGGGGCAGATCTATGGCTACACCTTC. Its translation is CATPRRHRGQIYGYTF.

This clonotype showed up many times. The chain is built from TRBV27 and TRBJ1-6, with a possible D match to TRBD1 (5 bases). The V gene lost 3 bases and the J gene lost 0 bases, with 9 bases spanning the gap. The CDR3 has 16 amino acids. Looked up from germline, CDR1 is MNHEY and CDR2 is SMNVEV (reference sequence). CDR3 sequence: CASSFGGSSYNSPLHF. The CDR3 DNA follows: TGTGCCAGCAGTTTTGGGGGTAGCTCCTATAATTCACCCCTCCACTTT.

This rearrangement joins TRBV25-1 to TRBJ1-5; 7 positions match TRBD1. CDR3 length: 17 residues. Trimming at V came to 3 bases and at J to 0 bases, leaving 8 bases not matched to a gene. Per the germline V gene, CDR1 is MGHDK and CDR2 is SYGVNS. DNA of the CDR3: TGTGCCAGCAGTGACTCCGGACAGGATGTTAGCAATCAGCCCCAGCATTTT. Its protein product is CASSDSGQDVSNQPQHF.

This sequence joins TRBV11-2 and TRBJ2-4; D is perhaps TRBD1 or TRBD2 (6 bases each). Germline lookup yields CDR1 SGHAT and CDR2 FQNNGV. The CDR3 totals 14 residues. V dropped 5 bases and J dropped 5 bases, with 13 bases sitting between them. The CDR3 region has the DNA TGTGCCAGCAGCAGATACAGGGAGGAAAACATTCAGTACTTC. This translates into CASSRYREENIQYF.

This clonotype was observed many times. The CDR3 bases are TGTGCCAGCACCTTTTGGACAGGGAACAATCAGCCCCAGCATTTT. Its protein is CASTFWTGNNQPQHF. The chain has TRBV28 and TRBJ1-5, with 8 nucleotides matching TRBD1. V trimming: 7 bases; J trimming: 3 bases; junction bases outside the gene matches: 8. This CDR3 spans 15 amino acids. Germline CDR1 reads MDHEN; CDR2 reads SYDVKM.

The chain joins TRBV7-2 to TRBJ2-7; D possibly corresponds to TRBD2 (6 bases). The germline gives CDR1 SGHTA, CDR2 FQGNSA. The CDR3 sequence is 14 residues long. Deletions cut 4 bases from V and 3 bases from J, with 13 bases between. CDR3 nucleotide sequence: TGTGCCAGCAGCTCCCTTGGGACTCTCTACGAGCAGTACTTC. Residues: CASSSLGTLYEQYF.

The V gene is TRBV5-5, the J gene TRBJ1-2; D call uncertain. Germline V gene sequence: CDR1 SGHKS, CDR2 YYEKEE (reference sequence). This CDR3 contains 13 residues. Trimming removed 5 bases at V and 7 bases at J, with 15 bases between. The CDR3 region is CASSPFLTIGYTF. CDR3 DNA: TGTGCCAGCAGTCCTTTCCTTACTATTGGCTACACCTTC. The complete variable domain, with remaining parts taken from reference TRBV5-5 and TRBJ1-2, reads DAGVTQSPTHLIKTRGQQVTLRCSPISGHKSVSWYQQVLGQGPQFIFQYYEKEERGRGNFPDRFSARQFPNYSSELNVNALLLGDSALYLCASSPFLTIGYTFGSGTRLTVV.

CDR3 region: CASRPALRNTEAFF. The CDR3 nucleotides are TGTGCCAGCAGGCCAGCCTTGAGGAACACTGAAGCTTTCTTT. The rearrangement uses TRBV12-3 or TRBV12-4 and TRBJ1-1; D is uncertain. The CDR3 consists of 14 residues. Trimming removed 6 bases from V and 1 base from J, with 12 bases in between.

This clonotype came up many times. This chain uses TRBV7-2 with TRBJ2-7; 7 bases map to TRBD1. The germline V gene encodes CDR1 SGHTA and CDR2 FQGNSA. V lost 0 bases, J lost 3 bases, and 2 bases stayed unmatched. CDR3 length equals 14 residues. The CDR3 is CASSLAGQFYEQYF. The CDR3 DNA is TGTGCCAGCAGCTTAGCGGGACAGTTCTACGAGCAGTACTTC.

This clonotype was detected many times. V and J are TRBV29-1 and TRBJ2-5; possible D gene TRBD2, 5 bases. The CDR3 is 13 residues long. Germline lookup yields CDR1 SQVTM and CDR2 ANQGSEA. Between the trimmed V and J ends, which lost 4 bases and 3 bases, there was a span of 12 bases. The CDR3 here is CSVGEGRKETQYF. CDR3 sequence (DNA): TGCAGCGTTGGAGAGGGTCGGAAAGAGACCCAGTACTTC.

Ten or more counts support this clonotype. The chain combines TRBV4-1 with TRBJ1-5; D unclear. CDR1 and CDR2 (germline): MGHRA, YSYEKL. The V end lost 3 bases, the J end lost 4 bases, and 7 bases lay between the germline ends. CDR3 length: 13 amino acids. The DNA of the CDR3 is TGCGCCAGCAGCCAGGGGAAGAATCAGCCCCAGCATTTT. Translating it yields CASSQGKNQPQHF.

The chain is built from TRBV5-5 and TRBJ1-5; 7 positions agree with TRBD1. The CDR3 runs to 17 residues. Germline assignment: CDR1 SGHKS and CDR2 YYEKEE (reference sequence). With V trimmed by 0 bases and J by 4 bases, 10 bases remained unmatched. The CDR3 DNA sequence: TGTGCCAGCAGCTTGGGAGGGGGCGGCGGGGGAAATCAGCCCCAGCATTTT. Translation gives CASSLGGGGGGNQPQHF.

This clonotype was seen many times. The rearrangement joins TRBV5-1 to TRBJ1-2, with TRBD1 matching over 8 bases. V was clipped by 0 bases and J by 6 bases; unmatched bases: 10. Germline V gives CDR1 SGHRS, CDR2 YFSETQ. The CDR3 totals 16 residues. For the CDR3, the DNA is TGCGCCAGCAGCTTGGCAACTGGGACAGGCTTTAATGGCTACACCTTC. It is translated as CASSLATGTGFNGYTF.